This TCR beta chain was retrieved from a study of control samples from healthy donors and cancer patients. Sequencing used immunoSEQ multiplex PCR; TCRdb keeps in-frame clones, though not all of them. The repertoire includes 60,000 to 75,000 clones, approximately 90% of them detected once, and about 6% sits in the top ten. The CDR3 spans 15 residues. Trimming removed 3 bases at V and 6 bases at J, with 14 bases between. The germline gives CDR1 LGHNA, CDR2 YSLEER. This clone has only one observation. Sequencing was performed on PBMCs. This receptor was identified in a man in his fifties or sixties with colorectal cancer. This rearrangement joins TRBV4-3 to TRBJ2-2, with D possibly being TRBD2 (7 bases). Written as DNA, the CDR3 is TGCGCCAGCAGCCACGGGGGGCCGGAGCCCGGGGAGCTGTTTTTT. Translated, it gives CASSHGGPEPGELFF.